The subject of this entry is one T cell receptor (beta chain). This clone is categorized as medium-sized (0.01 to 0.1%). Its antigen is currently not known. No much larger clone exists at a distance of one base, and base qualities are not known. A single peripheral blood draw of approximately 100 mL on average was collected from each donor into heparinised tubes. Naive, central memory, regulatory and stem cell-like memory CD4+ T cells were sorted on a BD FACSAria II using a panel including CD45RO, CCR7, CD25, CD127, CD95 and CD27. A purity above 98% was achieved for all sorted populations. PBMCs were isolated immediately by Lymphoprep density gradient centrifugation and stained directly without culture. Samples were stained and sorted in pairs, with one healthy donor and one patient per experiment, so that batch effects were minimized. Compared with germline, V lacks 4 bases and J lacks 5 bases; bases without a gene match: 5. CDR1 and CDR2, per the germline V gene, are MGHRA and YSYEKL. The CDR3 goes from the cysteine to the phenylalanine over 14 residues. The kept DNA is CDR3 alone, 42 bases in frame from the first base.

All of the isolated RNA was reverse transcribed with the High Capacity cDNA Reverse Transcription Kit, so expressed TCRB transcripts were sequenced. For stem cell-like memory T cell samples, survey-depth immunoSEQ sequencing was used, averaging about 970,000 total reads per sample. Sorted cells were lysed in RLT buffer and RNA was extracted with DNase-treated RNeasy Micro or Mini kits, depending on cell number. Each cell subset was processed separately to prevent cross-contamination, with patient and healthy donor samples processed together. Using the immunoSEQ multiplex PCR, TCRB sequences were amplified from cDNA into 87-bp fragments spanning the CDR3 region. Sequencing of the amplicons was performed on the Illumina HiSeq platform. For the original study's pipeline: PCR bias was computationally corrected using synthetic template baselines, reads within Hamming distance 2 were collapsed, and singletons that could not be merged were discarded. Reads were aligned against IMGT to assign V, D and J genes, CDR3 length and insertions or deletions at six rearrangement sites. Clonotype counts were normalized to sorted cell number within each subset before computing true diversity and Gini coefficients with the tcR R package. Repertoire sharing was quantified using the overlap coefficient calculated on TCRB nucleotide sequences. Here the immuneACCESS table is served through TCRdb, limited to in-frame sequences with V and J called. Missing clones are a known gap in these copies; in checked studies unresolved V genes cover under half, and the rest lacks a known reason. V and J calls and clone size are those listed in that table; D and trimming were worked out from the DNA. Here the sample has fewer than 15,000 clones; about half occur a single time. Around 1% of the sample is held by the ten biggest clonotypes.

This sample was taken from a study of beta chain features in type 1 diabetes (dated by TCRdb to 2016 to 2019). Describing the broader study: Mean age, gender distribution, total cell number and subset yield did not differ between patients and healthy donors. In the study, TCRB repertoires of sorted circulating CD4+ T cell subsets from recently diagnosed type 1 diabetes patients were compared with those of matched healthy donors. A total of around 110,000,000 sorted cells were examined across all samples, and a strong correlation was observed between cell number per subset and RNA yield. Regulatory and stem cell-like memory subsets were isolated from only 8 patients and roughly 8 healthy donors, whereas naive and central memory subsets came from all 30 or so donors.

Study-level results and caveats: At VDJ recombination sites, patients with type 1 diabetes made fewer insertions and deleted more nucleotides, a pattern implying thymic rearrangement abnormalities. PCR might favor shorter templates, but patient and control samples were amplified and corrected together, so any skew would affect both groups equally. Naive, central memory and regulatory TCRB repertoires appeared to be more alike among patients than among healthy donors. Because small numbers of individuals were included in the HLA sub-analyses, any influence of HLA type on TCRB rearrangement was left unresolved. In all four CD4+ subsets, TCRB CDR3 length was moderately but significantly shorter in type 1 diabetes patients. Because cDNA was sequenced instead of genomic DNA, activated cells with high expression could be over-represented, although the groups did not differ in activation or CD3 levels.

The chain is made from TRBV4-1 and TRBJ2-1; 7 junctional bases match TRBD1. Sample: stem cell memory CD4+ T cells from blood. Per the publication, the cell subset or site label means: stem cell-like memory CD4+ T cells. The sequence was collected from a man aged 18 to 29 in good health. The CDR3 protein is CASSLRQGNNEQFF. The nucleotide sequence is TGCGCCAGCAGCCTGCGACAGGGTAACAATGAGCAGTTCTTC.